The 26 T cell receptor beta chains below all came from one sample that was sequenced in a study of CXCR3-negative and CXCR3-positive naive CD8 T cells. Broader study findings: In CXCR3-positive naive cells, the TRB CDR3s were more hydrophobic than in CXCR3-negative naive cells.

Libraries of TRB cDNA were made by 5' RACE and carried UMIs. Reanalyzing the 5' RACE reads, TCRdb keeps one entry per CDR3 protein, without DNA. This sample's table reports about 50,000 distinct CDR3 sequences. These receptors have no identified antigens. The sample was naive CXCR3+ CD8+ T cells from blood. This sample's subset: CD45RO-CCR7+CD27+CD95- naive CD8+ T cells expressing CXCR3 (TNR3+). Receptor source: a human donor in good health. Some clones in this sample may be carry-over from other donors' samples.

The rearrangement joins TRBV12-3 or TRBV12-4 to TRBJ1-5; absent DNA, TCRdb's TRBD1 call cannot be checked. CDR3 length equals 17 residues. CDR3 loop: CASSDKDRLNSNQPQHF.

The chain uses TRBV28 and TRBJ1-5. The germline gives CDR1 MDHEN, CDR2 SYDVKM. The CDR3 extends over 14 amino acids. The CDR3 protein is CASTPYGPLVAQHF.

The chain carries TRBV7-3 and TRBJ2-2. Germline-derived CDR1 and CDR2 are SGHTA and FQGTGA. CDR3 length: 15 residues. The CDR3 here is CASRETSDFTGELFF.

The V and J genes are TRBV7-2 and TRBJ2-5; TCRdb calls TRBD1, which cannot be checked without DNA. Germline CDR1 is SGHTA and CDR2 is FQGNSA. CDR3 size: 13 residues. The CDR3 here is CASSLQGQETQYF.

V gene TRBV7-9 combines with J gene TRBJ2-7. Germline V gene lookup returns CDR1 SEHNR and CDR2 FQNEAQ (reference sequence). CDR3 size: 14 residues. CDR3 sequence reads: CASSLRPESYEQYF. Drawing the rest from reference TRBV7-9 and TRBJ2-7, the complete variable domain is DTGVSQNPRHKITKRGQNVTFRCDPISEHNRLYWYRQTLGQGPEFLTYFQNEAQLEKSRLLSDRFSAERPKGSFSTLEIQRTEQGDSAMYLCASSLRPESYEQYFGPGTRLTVT.

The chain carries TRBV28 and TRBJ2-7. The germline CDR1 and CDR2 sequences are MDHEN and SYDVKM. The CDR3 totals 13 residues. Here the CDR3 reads CASSLVRDYEQYF.

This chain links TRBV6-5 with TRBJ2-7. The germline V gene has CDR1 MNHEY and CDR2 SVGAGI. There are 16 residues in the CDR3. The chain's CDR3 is CASSGSTERNSYEQYF.

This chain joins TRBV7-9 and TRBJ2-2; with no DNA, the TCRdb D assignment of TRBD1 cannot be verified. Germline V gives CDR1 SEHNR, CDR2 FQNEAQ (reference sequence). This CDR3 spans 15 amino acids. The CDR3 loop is CASSPWDRGAGELFF.

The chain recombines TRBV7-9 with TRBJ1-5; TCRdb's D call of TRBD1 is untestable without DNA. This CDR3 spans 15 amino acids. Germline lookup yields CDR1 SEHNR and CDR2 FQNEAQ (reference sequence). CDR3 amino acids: CASSLWGESNQPQHF.

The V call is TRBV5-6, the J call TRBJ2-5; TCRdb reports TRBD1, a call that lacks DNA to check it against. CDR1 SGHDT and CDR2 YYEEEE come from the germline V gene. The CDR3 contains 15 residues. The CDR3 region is CASSLPGAYQETQYF.

The CDR3 loop reads CASSFGSINTGELFF. This chain connects TRBV12-3 or TRBV12-4 to TRBJ2-2. CDR3 size: 15 residues.

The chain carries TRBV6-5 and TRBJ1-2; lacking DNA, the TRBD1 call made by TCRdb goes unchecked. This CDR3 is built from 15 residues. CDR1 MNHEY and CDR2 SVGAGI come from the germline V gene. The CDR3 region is CASRSLVDRDYGYTF.

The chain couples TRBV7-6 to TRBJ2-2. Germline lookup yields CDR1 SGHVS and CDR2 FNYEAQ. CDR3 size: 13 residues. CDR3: CASSFELTGELFF.

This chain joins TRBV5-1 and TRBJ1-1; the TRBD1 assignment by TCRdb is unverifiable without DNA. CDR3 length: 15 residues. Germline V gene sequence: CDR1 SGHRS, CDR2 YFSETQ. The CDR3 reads CASSSEGLWNTEAFF.

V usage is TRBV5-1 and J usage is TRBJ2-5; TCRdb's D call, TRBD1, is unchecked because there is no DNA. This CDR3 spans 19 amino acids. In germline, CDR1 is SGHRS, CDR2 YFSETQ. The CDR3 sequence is CASSSMDREDSPRQETQYF.

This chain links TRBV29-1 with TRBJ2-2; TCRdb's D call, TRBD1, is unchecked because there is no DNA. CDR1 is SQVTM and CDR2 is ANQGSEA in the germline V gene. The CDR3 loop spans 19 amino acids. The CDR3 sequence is CSVAGTVQQGPTNTGELFF.

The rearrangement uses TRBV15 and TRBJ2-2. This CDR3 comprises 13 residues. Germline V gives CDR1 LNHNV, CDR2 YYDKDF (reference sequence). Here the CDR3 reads CATSSTDTGELFF.

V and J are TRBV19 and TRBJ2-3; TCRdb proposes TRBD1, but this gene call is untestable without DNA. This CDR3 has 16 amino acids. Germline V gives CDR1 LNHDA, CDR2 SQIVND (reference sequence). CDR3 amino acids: CASSHGTPYSMDTQYF.

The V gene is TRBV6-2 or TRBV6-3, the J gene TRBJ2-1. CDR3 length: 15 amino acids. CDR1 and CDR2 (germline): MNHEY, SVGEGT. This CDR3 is CASSDTGSSYNEQFF.

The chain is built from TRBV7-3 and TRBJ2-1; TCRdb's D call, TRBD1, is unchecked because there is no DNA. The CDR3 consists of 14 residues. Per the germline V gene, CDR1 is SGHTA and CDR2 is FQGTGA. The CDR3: CASSNWDRVNEQFF. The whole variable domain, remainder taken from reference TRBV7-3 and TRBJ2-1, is GAGVSQTPSNKVTEKGKYVELRCDPISGHTALYWYRQSLGQGPEFLIYFQGTGAADDSGLPNDRFFAVRPEGSVSTLKIQRTERGDSAVYLCASSNWDRVNEQFFGPGTRLTVL.

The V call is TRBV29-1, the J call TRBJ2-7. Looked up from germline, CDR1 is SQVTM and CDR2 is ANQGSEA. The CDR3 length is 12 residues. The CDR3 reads CSVELQTYEQYF.

Here the CDR3 reads CSVDQGQGSGEQFF. This chain connects TRBV29-1 to TRBJ2-1; checking the TCRdb D call of TRBD2 is not possible without DNA. The V gene's germline CDR1 is SQVTM and CDR2 ANQGSEA. There are 14 residues in the CDR3.

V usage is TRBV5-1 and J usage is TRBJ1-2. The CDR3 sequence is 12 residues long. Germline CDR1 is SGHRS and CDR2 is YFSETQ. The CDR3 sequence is CASRALKDGYTF.

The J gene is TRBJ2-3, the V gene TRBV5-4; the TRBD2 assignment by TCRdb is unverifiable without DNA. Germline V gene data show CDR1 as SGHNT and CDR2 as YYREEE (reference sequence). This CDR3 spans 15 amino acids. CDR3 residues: CASSLVETSGDTQYF. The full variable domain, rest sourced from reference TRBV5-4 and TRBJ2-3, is ETGVTQSPTHLIKTRGQQVTLRCSSQSGHNTVSWYQQALGQGPQFIFQYYREEENGRGNFPPRFSGLQFPNYSSELNVNALELDDSALYLCASSLVETSGDTQYFGPGTRLTVL.

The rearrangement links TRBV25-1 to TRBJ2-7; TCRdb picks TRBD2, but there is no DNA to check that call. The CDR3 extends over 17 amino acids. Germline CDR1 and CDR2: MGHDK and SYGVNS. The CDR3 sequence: CASSESRGPLPNYEQYF.

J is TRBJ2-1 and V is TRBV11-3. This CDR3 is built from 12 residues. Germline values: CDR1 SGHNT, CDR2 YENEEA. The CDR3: CASSSINNEQFF.